The present T cell receptor beta chain was sequenced within a study of blood T cell repertoires in COVID-19. Across the whole study: COVID-19 samples, acute and convalescent, were from the United States, Italy and Spain. Sources were T cells, B-cell-depleted T cells, or PBMCs; the material itself was cDNA or gDNA.

V shed 4 bases, J shed 4 bases, and the junction held 13 bases outside the gene matches. From germline, CDR1 is SGHDN and CDR2 FVKESK. This CDR3 has 16 amino acids. Original processing methods: Counts of nucleated cells, estimated from reference gene primer amplification, were obtained. TCRdb keeps only in-frame clones here, not all; method: immunoSEQ multiplex PCR. V, J and clone size derive from that table, while D and trimming were established from the DNA sequence. In the table there are about 240,000 clones, around 83% of which are singletons. The genes are TRBV14 and TRBJ2-7; TRBD1 matches at 7 bases. The sequencing sample was made of peripheral blood. This receptor was taken from a man aged 25-45 years who had recovered from COVID-19. CDR3 DNA: TGTGCCAGCAGCCCAAGAGTGAGGGGGCAGGGATACGAGCAGTACTTC. This translates into CASSPRVRGQGYEQYF.